This T cell receptor (beta chain) was identified during a study of cytomegalovirus exposure and HLA in healthy donors. The donors belonged to the roughly 130-subject validation cohort, separate from the approximately 700-subject first cohort. The protocol was immunoSEQ multiplex PCR, while the TCRdb copy is restricted to in-frame clones and leaves out a portion. The data contain some 170,000 clones, approximately 87% of them singletons. The ends lost 4 bases at V and 5 bases at J; junction bases unmatched: 4. This CDR3 region has 15 residues. Germline CDR1 and CDR2: MRHNA and SNTAGT. The sample was PBMCs. This TCR was recovered from a woman aged 30 to 39 in good health and CMV-seronegative. The chain employs TRBV6-4 and TRBJ2-1; 11 bases match TRBD2. The DNA of the CDR3 is TGTGCCAGCAGTGCACTAGCGGGAGCAAACAATGAGCAGTTCTTC. Protein sequence: CASSALAGANNEQFF.